The rows below give T cell receptor beta chains drawn from one sample of a study of T cell responses to AZD1222 COVID-19 vaccine. TCRdb's copy holds only in-frame clones and misses some; the assay was immunoSEQ multiplex PCR. Altogether over 100,000 clones are present, 75% to 90% being singletons, with the ten largest covering around 8.7%. Sequenced here: peripheral blood, sampled on day 0 of AZD1222 vaccination. Receptor source: an adult in good health. Each CDR3 is given with its conserved first and last residue. D genes are given only for firm matches. Clone size is not always given. Where it is, it says once, few, many or a class for expanded clones.

d_gene: TRBD1; j_gene: TRBJ1-5; abundance: -; v_gene: TRBV7-2; CDR3aa: CASSLGQSYQPQHF; CDR3nt: TGTGCCAGCAGCTTGGGACAGAGTTATCAGCCCCAGCATTTT
d_gene: -; j_gene: TRBJ2-1; abundance: few; v_gene: TRBV7-8; CDR3aa: CASSLVRVLGAESSYNEQFF; CDR3nt: TGTGCCAGCAGCTTAGTAAGGGTTTTGGGAGCGGAGAGCTCCTACAATGAGCAGTTCTTC
d_gene: -; j_gene: TRBJ1-2; abundance: -; v_gene: TRBV7-9; CDR3aa: CASGVRVTGNYGYTF; CDR3nt: TGTGCCAGCGGGGTCAGGGTTACGGGAAACTATGGCTACACCTTC
d_gene: TRBD2; j_gene: TRBJ2-1; abundance: -; v_gene: TRBV29-1; CDR3aa: CSVELAGPYNEQFF; CDR3nt: TGCAGCGTTGAACTAGCGGGTCCCTACAATGAGCAGTTCTTC
d_gene: -; j_gene: TRBJ1-2; abundance: -; v_gene: TRBV30; CDR3aa: CAWSLGINYGYTF; CDR3nt: TGTGCCTGGAGTTTAGGGATTAACTATGGCTACACCTTC
d_gene: -; j_gene: TRBJ1-2; abundance: -; v_gene: TRBV5-6; CDR3aa: CASSPPFGQMEVYGYTF; CDR3nt: TGTGCCAGCAGCCCCCCGTTCGGGCAGATGGAGGTTTATGGCTACACCTTC
d_gene: -; j_gene: TRBJ2-1; abundance: once; v_gene: TRBV28; CDR3aa: CASSQIGTNNEQFF; CDR3nt: TGTGCCAGCAGTCAGATTGGGACAAACAATGAGCAGTTCTTC
d_gene: -; j_gene: TRBJ2-7; abundance: -; v_gene: TRBV29-1; CDR3aa: CSVAGVTEQYF; CDR3nt: TGCAGCGTCGCTGGGGTTACCGAGCAGTACTTC
d_gene: TRBD1; j_gene: TRBJ1-1; abundance: -; v_gene: TRBV25-1; CDR3aa: CASSDSTGDEAFF; CDR3nt: TGTGCCAGCAGTGATTCGACAGGGGATGAAGCTTTCTTT
d_gene: -; j_gene: TRBJ2-3; abundance: -; v_gene: TRBV27; CDR3aa: CASRISIEVGRRWTDTQYF; CDR3nt: TGTGCCAGCCGGATCTCTATCGAGGTTGGGAGGCGGTGGACAGATACGCAGTATTTT
d_gene: TRBD1; j_gene: TRBJ2-1; abundance: -; v_gene: TRBV18; CDR3aa: CASSPRTGAYNEQFF; CDR3nt: TGTGCCAGCTCACCAAGGACAGGAGCATACAATGAGCAGTTCTTC
d_gene: TRBD1; j_gene: TRBJ2-6; abundance: -; v_gene: TRBV5-5; CDR3aa: CASSPRDRESGANVLTF; CDR3nt: TGTGCCAGCAGCCCCCGGGACAGGGAGTCTGGGGCCAACGTCCTGACTTTC
d_gene: TRBD1; j_gene: TRBJ2-7; abundance: -; v_gene: TRBV28; CDR3aa: CASSLNLRDSSSYEQYF; CDR3nt: TGTGCCAGCAGTTTAAACCTCCGGGACAGCTCAAGCTACGAGCAGTACTTC
d_gene: TRBD1; j_gene: TRBJ2-7; abundance: -; v_gene: TRBV4-3; CDR3aa: CASSQVQGAAYEQYF; CDR3nt: TGCGCCAGCAGCCAAGTCCAGGGGGCGGCCTACGAGCAGTACTTC
d_gene: -; j_gene: TRBJ1-2; abundance: -; v_gene: TRBV6-5; CDR3aa: CASRLGRTYGYTF; CDR3nt: TGTGCCAGCAGGCTCGGACGGACCTATGGCTACACCTTC
d_gene: TRBD1; j_gene: TRBJ1-1; abundance: -; v_gene: TRBV7-9; CDR3aa: CASSYLDRAAEAFF; CDR3nt: TGTGCCAGCAGCTACTTGGACAGGGCCGCTGAAGCTTTCTTT
d_gene: TRBD2; j_gene: TRBJ2-1; abundance: -; v_gene: TRBV10-1; CDR3aa: CASSDVPLAGEQFF; CDR3nt: TGCGCCAGCAGTGACGTACCACTAGCGGGAGAGCAGTTCTTC
d_gene: -; j_gene: TRBJ2-7; abundance: medium-sized; v_gene: TRBV10-3; CDR3aa: CAISGGGHEQYF; CDR3nt: TGTGCCATCAGTGGGGGGGGCCACGAGCAGTACTTC
d_gene: -; j_gene: TRBJ2-2; abundance: -; v_gene: TRBV20-1; CDR3aa: CSASVRVHGELFF; CDR3nt: TGCAGTGCTAGTGTCAGGGTCCACGGGGAGCTGTTTTTT
d_gene: -; j_gene: TRBJ2-3; abundance: -; v_gene: TRBV15; CDR3aa: CATRPRGRAGDTQYF; CDR3nt: TGTGCCACCAGACCGAGGGGGAGGGCCGGGGATACGCAGTATTTT
d_gene: -; j_gene: TRBJ1-1; abundance: -; v_gene: TRBV5-1; CDR3aa: CASSLAANTEAFF; CDR3nt: TGCGCCAGCAGCTTGGCGGCAAACACTGAAGCTTTCTTT
d_gene: TRBD1; j_gene: TRBJ1-2; abundance: -; v_gene: TRBV10-2; CDR3aa: CASSEWDRGSVYGYTF; CDR3nt: TGCGCCAGCAGTGAGTGGGACAGGGGATCGGTATATGGCTACACCTTC
d_gene: TRBD1; j_gene: TRBJ1-5; abundance: -; v_gene: TRBV7-2; CDR3aa: CASSLGQFYQPQHF; CDR3nt: TGTGCCAGCAGCTTGGGACAGTTCTATCAGCCCCAGCATTTT
d_gene: -; j_gene: TRBJ1-1; abundance: -; v_gene: TRBV7-3; CDR3aa: CASSPTGGPRGGLDTEAFF; CDR3nt: TGTGCCAGCAGCCCCACGGGGGGTCCACGGGGGGGTTTGGACACTGAAGCTTTCTTT
d_gene: -; j_gene: TRBJ2-3; abundance: -; v_gene: TRBV2; CDR3aa: CASSESAGLIGTQYF; CDR3nt: TGTGCCAGCAGTGAATCCGCAGGGCTCATTGGTACGCAGTATTTT
d_gene: -; j_gene: TRBJ1-1; abundance: -; v_gene: TRBV6-1; CDR3aa: CASNEDRNRGEAFF; CDR3nt: TGTGCCAGCAATGAAGACAGGAATCGTGGTGAAGCTTTCTTT
d_gene: -; j_gene: TRBJ2-5; abundance: once; v_gene: TRBV28; CDR3aa: CASSLPRATAQTQYF; CDR3nt: TGTGCCAGCAGTTTACCCCGGGCGACAGCACAGACCCAGTACTTC
d_gene: -; j_gene: TRBJ2-7; abundance: -; v_gene: TRBV19; CDR3aa: CASSLRPSYEQYF; CDR3nt: TGTGCCAGTAGTCTGAGGCCTTCCTACGAGCAGTACTTC
d_gene: -; j_gene: TRBJ2-7; abundance: -; v_gene: TRBV5-1; CDR3aa: CASSRSSGWYEQYF; CDR3nt: TGCGCCAGCAGTCGGTCCTCGGGGTGGTACGAGCAGTACTTC
d_gene: -; j_gene: TRBJ2-2; abundance: -; v_gene: TRBV6-1; CDR3aa: CASSELGDNGELFF; CDR3nt: TGTGCCAGCAGTGAACTAGGGGACAACGGGGAGCTGTTTTTT
d_gene: TRBD2; j_gene: TRBJ2-7; abundance: few; v_gene: TRBV4-1; CDR3aa: CASSQDPSGSGEQYF; CDR3nt: TGCGCCAGCAGCCAAGATCCAAGCGGGAGTGGCGAGCAGTACTTC
d_gene: -; j_gene: TRBJ1-4; abundance: -; v_gene: TRBV11-2; CDR3aa: CASSSGWGNEKLFF; CDR3nt: TGTGCCAGCAGCTCCGGGTGGGGTAATGAAAAACTGTTTTTT
d_gene: -; j_gene: TRBJ2-1; abundance: -; v_gene: TRBV11-3; CDR3aa: CASSSAELEQFF; CDR3nt: TGTGCCAGCAGCTCAGCCGAGTTGGAGCAGTTCTTC
d_gene: -; j_gene: TRBJ2-2; abundance: once; v_gene: TRBV10-3; CDR3aa: CAISESLAYDNTGELFF; CDR3nt: TGTGCCATCAGTGAGTCATTGGCCTATGATAACACCGGGGAGCTGTTTTTT
d_gene: TRBD2; j_gene: TRBJ2-3; abundance: -; v_gene: TRBV27; CDR3aa: CASSRGLAVGDTQYF; CDR3nt: TGTGCCAGCAGTCGTGGACTAGCGGTGGGAGATACGCAGTATTTT
d_gene: -; j_gene: TRBJ1-4; abundance: -; v_gene: TRBV4-3; CDR3aa: CASSQERRSNEKLFF; CDR3nt: TGCGCCAGCAGCCAAGAACGTAGATCTAATGAAAAACTGTTTTTT
d_gene: TRBD1; j_gene: TRBJ2-3; abundance: -; v_gene: TRBV9; CDR3aa: CASSVAGTAATDTQYF; CDR3nt: TGTGCCAGCAGCGTAGCCGGGACAGCGGCAACAGATACGCAGTATTTT
d_gene: -; j_gene: TRBJ2-2; abundance: -; v_gene: TRBV5-4; CDR3aa: CASSLEGTGELFF; CDR3nt: TGTGCCAGCAGCTTGGAAGGGACCGGGGAGCTGTTTTTT
d_gene: -; j_gene: TRBJ1-1; abundance: few; v_gene: TRBV25-1; CDR3aa: CASSDRTDTEAFF; CDR3nt: TGTGCCAGCAGTGACCGGACAGACACTGAAGCTTTCTTT
d_gene: -; j_gene: TRBJ1-5; abundance: few; v_gene: TRBV28; CDR3aa: CASSLPAGLGASNQPQHF; CDR3nt: TGTGCCAGCAGTTTACCAGCGGGGTTAGGGGCTAGCAATCAGCCCCAGCATTTT
d_gene: -; j_gene: TRBJ1-3; abundance: -; v_gene: TRBV29-1; CDR3aa: CSVRLLGGNTIYF; CDR3nt: TGCAGCGTTCGGCTACTAGGAGGAAACACCATATATTTT
d_gene: TRBD1; j_gene: TRBJ1-6; abundance: -; v_gene: TRBV4-2; CDR3aa: CASSQGDSYNSPLHF; CDR3nt: TGTGCCAGCAGCCAAGGGGACAGTTATAATTCACCCCTCCACTTT
d_gene: -; j_gene: TRBJ2-1; abundance: -; v_gene: TRBV28; CDR3aa: CASTPSGIYNEQFF; CDR3nt: TGTGCCAGCACACCCTCCGGGATCTACAATGAGCAGTTCTTC
d_gene: -; j_gene: TRBJ2-1; abundance: once; v_gene: TRBV10-2; CDR3aa: CASSEVNNEQFF; CDR3nt: TGCGCCAGCAGTGAGGTCAACAATGAGCAGTTCTTC
d_gene: TRBD1; j_gene: TRBJ1-5; abundance: -; v_gene: TRBV18; CDR3aa: CASSPGTGINQPQHF; CDR3nt: TGTGCCAGCTCACCTGGGACAGGGATCAATCAGCCCCAGCATTTT
d_gene: -; j_gene: TRBJ1-4; abundance: few; v_gene: TRBV19; CDR3aa: CASQVNEKLFF; CDR3nt: TGTGCCAGTCAAGTTAATGAAAAACTGTTTTTT
d_gene: TRBD2; j_gene: TRBJ2-3; abundance: -; v_gene: TRBV7-2; CDR3aa: CASSLEATSGRTDTQYF; CDR3nt: TGTGCCAGCAGCCTAGAAGCGACTAGCGGTCGCACAGATACGCAGTATTTT
d_gene: -; j_gene: TRBJ2-5; abundance: -; v_gene: TRBV29-1; CDR3aa: CSVYRGQQETQYF; CDR3nt: TGCAGCGTTTATCGGGGGCAGCAAGAGACCCAGTACTTC
d_gene: TRBD2; j_gene: TRBJ2-7; abundance: -; v_gene: TRBV19; CDR3aa: CASGTSGRAAYEQYF; CDR3nt: TGTGCCAGTGGGACTAGCGGGAGGGCGGCCTACGAGCAGTACTTC